Listed below are T cell receptor beta chains from one sample, sequenced in a study of blood T cell repertoires in COVID-19. The protocol was immunoSEQ multiplex PCR, while the TCRdb copy is restricted to in-frame clones and leaves out a portion. The table lists 200,000 or so clones, 79% of them singletons. Source material: peripheral blood. These receptors all stem from a man aged 60 to 75 with active or convalescent COVID-19. Both conserved end residues are part of each CDR3. Fields, in order: CDR3 protein, CDR3 DNA, J gene, D gene, clone size, V gene, CDR3 length. The D gene is left open where the match is weak. Size values are once, few and many counts, or a class for expanded clones, and some rows have none.

CDR3 protein: CASSSIGEGTQYF; CDR3 DNA: TGTGCCAGTAGTTCGATCGGGGAGGGGACCCAGTACTTC; J gene: TRBJ2-5; D gene: TRBD2; clone size: -; V gene: TRBV19; CDR3 length: 13
CDR3 protein: CASSLAQGYEQYF; CDR3 DNA: TGTGCCAGCAGCTTAGCGCAGGGTTACGAGCAGTACTTC; J gene: TRBJ2-7; D gene: -; clone size: -; V gene: TRBV7-7; CDR3 length: 13
CDR3 protein: CASSRGQGPPYEQYF; CDR3 DNA: TGTGCCAGCAGTCGAGGACAGGGCCCCCCCTACGAGCAGTACTTC; J gene: TRBJ2-7; D gene: TRBD1; clone size: -; V gene: TRBV28; CDR3 length: 15
CDR3 protein: CASRFLAGTSNEQFF; CDR3 DNA: TGTGCCAGCAGGTTCTTAGCGGGGACTTCCAATGAGCAGTTCTTC; J gene: TRBJ2-1; D gene: TRBD2; clone size: -; V gene: TRBV28; CDR3 length: 15
CDR3 protein: CASSQARGPGLAVEDSYEQYF; CDR3 DNA: TGTGCCAGCAGTCAAGCCCGAGGGCCGGGACTAGCGGTAGAAGACTCCTACGAGCAGTACTTC; J gene: TRBJ2-7; D gene: TRBD2; clone size: -; V gene: TRBV3-1/TRBV3-2; CDR3 length: 21
CDR3 protein: CASSFGGVLNTIYF; CDR3 DNA: TGTGCCAGCAGCTTCGGGGGAGTATTGAACACCATATATTTT; J gene: TRBJ1-3; D gene: -; clone size: -; V gene: TRBV13; CDR3 length: 14
CDR3 protein: CASSPTGYTDTQYF; CDR3 DNA: TGTGCCAGTAGCCCGACAGGGTACACAGATACGCAGTATTTT; J gene: TRBJ2-3; D gene: TRBD1; clone size: once; V gene: TRBV19; CDR3 length: 14
CDR3 protein: CAWSVNPSLYWGENQPQHF; CDR3 DNA: TGTGCCTGGAGTGTAAATCCGAGTCTATATTGGGGGGAGAATCAGCCCCAGCATTTT; J gene: TRBJ1-5; D gene: -; clone size: once; V gene: TRBV30; CDR3 length: 19
CDR3 protein: CASSPTGLAGDEQFF; CDR3 DNA: TGTGCCAGCAGCCCGACGGGACTAGCGGGAGATGAGCAGTTCTTC; J gene: TRBJ2-1; D gene: TRBD2; clone size: once; V gene: TRBV7-2; CDR3 length: 15
CDR3 protein: CASSLATGGGYEQYF; CDR3 DNA: TGTGCCAGCAGCTTAGCTACAGGGGGAGGCTACGAGCAGTACTTC; J gene: TRBJ2-7; D gene: TRBD1; clone size: -; V gene: TRBV7-2; CDR3 length: 15
CDR3 protein: CASSLTHSSGNTIYF; CDR3 DNA: TGTGCCAGCAGCTTAACGCACAGCTCTGGAAACACCATATATTTT; J gene: TRBJ1-3; D gene: -; clone size: -; V gene: TRBV7-3; CDR3 length: 15
CDR3 protein: CASSRGTSGRSDTQYF; CDR3 DNA: TGTGCCAGCAGCCGGGGGACTAGCGGGAGATCAGATACGCAGTATTTT; J gene: TRBJ2-3; D gene: TRBD2; clone size: few; V gene: TRBV11-3; CDR3 length: 16
CDR3 protein: CASRRQGTDTQYF; CDR3 DNA: TGTGCCAGCCGGAGACAGGGCACAGATACGCAGTATTTT; J gene: TRBJ2-3; D gene: -; clone size: once; V gene: TRBV11-1; CDR3 length: 13
CDR3 protein: CASSHETRTGGRAFF; CDR3 DNA: TGTGCCAGCAGTCACGAAACTCGTACAGGGGGAAGGGCTTTCTTT; J gene: TRBJ1-1; D gene: TRBD1; clone size: -; V gene: TRBV7-2; CDR3 length: 15
CDR3 protein: CASSTGTGHNEQFF; CDR3 DNA: TGTGCCAGCAGTACCGGGACAGGGCACAATGAGCAGTTCTTC; J gene: TRBJ2-1; D gene: -; clone size: -; V gene: TRBV21-1; CDR3 length: 14
CDR3 protein: CASIGGLAGGETQYF; CDR3 DNA: TGTGCCAGCATTGGGGGGCTAGCGGGAGGAGAGACCCAGTACTTC; J gene: TRBJ2-5; D gene: TRBD2; clone size: -; V gene: TRBV2; CDR3 length: 15
CDR3 protein: CASSLDLAGSSTDTQYF; CDR3 DNA: TGTGCCAGCAGCTTAGACCTAGCGGGTTCTAGCACAGATACGCAGTATTTT; J gene: TRBJ2-3; D gene: TRBD2; clone size: -; V gene: TRBV13; CDR3 length: 17
CDR3 protein: CASSLGSIQEKLFF; CDR3 DNA: TGCGCCAGCAGCTTGGGCTCCATTCAGGAAAAACTGTTTTTT; J gene: TRBJ1-4; D gene: -; clone size: -; V gene: TRBV5-1; CDR3 length: 14
CDR3 protein: CASSLSGQTYEQYF; CDR3 DNA: TGTGCCAGCAGCTTATCGGGACAGACCTACGAGCAGTACTTC; J gene: TRBJ2-7; D gene: TRBD1; clone size: few; V gene: TRBV7-9; CDR3 length: 14
CDR3 protein: CASSLGRGSGNTIYF; CDR3 DNA: TGTGCCAGCAGCTTAGGCCGGGGCTCTGGAAACACCATATATTTT; J gene: TRBJ1-3; D gene: -; clone size: -; V gene: TRBV13; CDR3 length: 15
CDR3 protein: CASSLGQHNEQFF; CDR3 DNA: TGTGCCAGCAGCCTGGGACAGCACAATGAGCAGTTCTTC; J gene: TRBJ2-1; D gene: TRBD1; clone size: -; V gene: TRBV7-7; CDR3 length: 13
CDR3 protein: CASSPGTAVYTEAFF; CDR3 DNA: TGTGCCAGCAGCCCCGGGACAGCTGTATACACTGAAGCTTTCTTT; J gene: TRBJ1-1; D gene: TRBD1; clone size: -; V gene: TRBV7-8; CDR3 length: 15
CDR3 protein: CASSQTPGQPYEQYF; CDR3 DNA: TGTGCCAGCAGCCAAACCCCGGGACAACCCTACGAGCAGTACTTC; J gene: TRBJ2-7; D gene: -; clone size: -; V gene: TRBV3-1/TRBV3-2; CDR3 length: 15
CDR3 protein: CASRTPTGGNGYTF; CDR3 DNA: TGTGCCAGCAGAACCCCGACGGGAGGAAATGGCTACACCTTC; J gene: TRBJ1-2; D gene: -; clone size: -; V gene: TRBV28; CDR3 length: 14
CDR3 protein: CASSPDTSYGYTF; CDR3 DNA: TGTGCCAGCAGCCCGGACACCTCCTATGGCTACACCTTC; J gene: TRBJ1-2; D gene: -; clone size: -; V gene: TRBV11-2; CDR3 length: 13
CDR3 protein: CSVLGGRGTGELFF; CDR3 DNA: TGCAGCGTTTTGGGCGGGAGAGGGACCGGGGAGCTGTTTTTT; J gene: TRBJ2-2; D gene: TRBD2; clone size: few; V gene: TRBV29-1; CDR3 length: 14
CDR3 protein: CASSVRGSYGYTF; CDR3 DNA: TGTGCCAGCAGCGTCAGGGGGAGCTATGGCTACACCTTC; J gene: TRBJ1-2; D gene: TRBD1; clone size: -; V gene: TRBV3-1/TRBV3-2; CDR3 length: 13
CDR3 protein: CTSSLLDRGCRQLRNQPQHF; CDR3 DNA: TGCACCAGCAGCCTGTTGGACAGGGGGTGTAGGCAACTGCGCAATCAGCCCCAGCATTTT; J gene: TRBJ1-5; D gene: -; clone size: once; V gene: TRBV1; CDR3 length: 20
CDR3 protein: CASRGTGANGELFF; CDR3 DNA: TGCGCCAGCAGAGGGACAGGGGCGAACGGGGAGCTGTTTTTT; J gene: TRBJ2-2; D gene: TRBD1; clone size: once; V gene: TRBV5-1; CDR3 length: 14
CDR3 protein: CASRFLAGEGDTQYF; CDR3 DNA: TGCGCCAGCAGGTTCCTAGCGGGAGAGGGAGATACGCAGTATTTT; J gene: TRBJ2-3; D gene: TRBD2; clone size: -; V gene: TRBV5-1; CDR3 length: 15
CDR3 protein: CASRLAGEIDTQYF; CDR3 DNA: TGCGCCAGCCGACTAGCGGGAGAAATAGATACGCAGTATTTT; J gene: TRBJ2-3; D gene: TRBD2; clone size: -; V gene: TRBV5-1; CDR3 length: 14
CDR3 protein: CASSLVSGTGANVLTF; CDR3 DNA: TGTGCCAGCAGCTTGGTATCGGGGACTGGGGCCAACGTCCTGACTTTC; J gene: TRBJ2-6; D gene: -; clone size: -; V gene: TRBV5-5; CDR3 length: 16
CDR3 protein: CASSLSKTSGSGYEQYF; CDR3 DNA: TGTGCCAGCAGCTTAAGCAAGACTAGCGGGAGTGGGTACGAGCAGTACTTC; J gene: TRBJ2-7; D gene: TRBD2; clone size: -; V gene: TRBV7-2; CDR3 length: 17
CDR3 protein: CASSLITGVYNEQFF; CDR3 DNA: TGTGCCAGCAGTTTAATAACAGGGGTGTACAATGAGCAGTTCTTC; J gene: TRBJ2-1; D gene: TRBD1; clone size: -; V gene: TRBV28; CDR3 length: 15
CDR3 protein: CASSLGAASGEQFF; CDR3 DNA: TGTGCCAGCAGCTTAGGAGCGGCTAGCGGCGAGCAGTTCTTC; J gene: TRBJ2-1; D gene: TRBD2; clone size: -; V gene: TRBV7-3; CDR3 length: 14
CDR3 protein: CASSLAGMTYEQYF; CDR3 DNA: TGTGCCAGCTCCCTAGCCGGGATGACCTACGAGCAGTACTTC; J gene: TRBJ2-7; D gene: -; clone size: -; V gene: TRBV18; CDR3 length: 14
CDR3 protein: CASSGGQVLTYEQYF; CDR3 DNA: TGTGCCAGCAGTGGGGGACAGGTGTTGACCTACGAGCAGTACTTC; J gene: TRBJ2-7; D gene: TRBD1; clone size: once; V gene: TRBV6-4; CDR3 length: 15
CDR3 protein: CATSSLRRGHGELFF; CDR3 DNA: TGTGCCACCAGCAGCCTCCGGCGGGGGCACGGGGAGCTGTTTTTT; J gene: TRBJ2-2; D gene: -; clone size: -; V gene: TRBV15; CDR3 length: 15
CDR3 protein: CAISESSGRTQKAQYF; CDR3 DNA: TGTGCCATCAGTGAGTCTAGCGGGAGAACCCAGAAAGCGCAGTATTTT; J gene: TRBJ2-3; D gene: TRBD2; clone size: -; V gene: TRBV10-3; CDR3 length: 16
CDR3 protein: CASSHRSQGSYEQYF; CDR3 DNA: TGCGCCAGCAGCCATCGGTCACAGGGTTCCTACGAGCAGTACTTC; J gene: TRBJ2-7; D gene: -; clone size: -; V gene: TRBV4-3; CDR3 length: 15
CDR3 protein: CASSVSSGELFF; CDR3 DNA: TGTGCCAGCAGCGTTAGCTCCGGGGAGCTGTTTTTT; J gene: TRBJ2-2; D gene: -; clone size: -; V gene: TRBV7-3; CDR3 length: 12
CDR3 protein: CATSSIPGQGANEQFF; CDR3 DNA: TGTGCCACCAGCAGTATTCCGGGACAGGGGGCTAATGAGCAGTTCTTC; J gene: TRBJ2-1; D gene: TRBD1; clone size: -; V gene: TRBV15; CDR3 length: 16